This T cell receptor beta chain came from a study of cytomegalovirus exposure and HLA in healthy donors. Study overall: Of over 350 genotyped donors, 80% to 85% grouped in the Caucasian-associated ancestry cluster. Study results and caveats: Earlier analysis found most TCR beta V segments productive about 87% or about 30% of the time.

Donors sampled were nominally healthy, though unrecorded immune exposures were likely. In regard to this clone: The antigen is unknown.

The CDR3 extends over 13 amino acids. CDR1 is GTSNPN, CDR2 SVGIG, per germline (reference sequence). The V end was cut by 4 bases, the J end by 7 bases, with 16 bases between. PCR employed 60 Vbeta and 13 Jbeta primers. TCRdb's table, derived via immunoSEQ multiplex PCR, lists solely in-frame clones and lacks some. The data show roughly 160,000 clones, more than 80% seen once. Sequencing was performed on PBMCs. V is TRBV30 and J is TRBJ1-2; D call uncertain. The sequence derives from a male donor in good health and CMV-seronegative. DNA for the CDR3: TGTGCCTGGACCAGACGGGATTCCGGTGGCTACACCTTC. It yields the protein CAWTRRDSGGYTF. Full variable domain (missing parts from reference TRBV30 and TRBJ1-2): SQTIHQWPATLVQPVGSPLSLECTVEGTSNPNLYWYRQAAGRGLQLLFYSVGIGQISSEVPQNLSASRPQDRQFILSSKKLLLSDSGFYLCAWTRRDSGGYTFGSGTRLTVV.